The clone carrying this T cell receptor (beta chain) was counted a single time. This sample was taken from a study of blood T cell repertoires in COVID-19. Study background: Specimens from acute and convalescent COVID-19 originated in the United States, Italy and Spain. From T cells, B-cell-depleted T cells, or PBMCs came the material, which was cDNA or gDNA.

Original processing notes: Amplification of reference gene primers provided the estimated nucleated cell counts. The table came from immunoSEQ multiplex PCR; TCRdb's copy has only in-frame clones and leaves some out. V and J calls and clone size come straight from that table; D and trimming were deduced from the DNA. The sample has 150,000 or so clones, approximately 82% seen once. The germline gives CDR1 GTSNPN, CDR2 SVGIG (reference sequence). This CDR3 spans 14 amino acids. The V segment lost 2 bases and the J segment 3 bases; nucleotides outside the gene matches: 7. This clonotype was obtained from a human donor with acute or convalescent COVID-19. The donor label of this sample is uncertain. The chain combines TRBV30 with TRBJ2-7, with 7 nucleotides matching TRBD1. The sequenced sample consisted of peripheral blood. The CDR3 DNA sequence: TGTGCCTGGAGTCGACAGGGTGGGCGCTACGAGCAGTACTTC. Amino acid sequence: CAWSRQGGRYEQYF. Using reference TRBV30 and TRBJ2-7 for the parts outside the CDR3, the full variable domain is SQTIHQWPATLVQPVGSPLSLECTVEGTSNPNLYWYRQAAGRGLQLLFYSVGIGQISSEVPQNLSASRPQDRQFILSSKKLLLSDSGFYLCAWSRQGGRYEQYFGPGTRLTVT.